What follows describes a single T cell receptor beta chain. Its antigen is currently unknown. The libraries of TRB cDNA were prepared using 5' RACE with UMI labels. TCRdb re-analyzed the 5' RACE reads; it lists each CDR3 protein once, without DNA. The table for this sample gives some 150,000 distinct CDR3 sequences. The sample belongs to a study of CXCR3-negative and CXCR3-positive naive CD8 T cells. Study results and limitations: Diversity in memory CD8+ cells fell much lower than the comparably high levels seen in both naive subsets. TRBV-TRBJ usage was alike in naive CXCR3-negative and CXCR3-positive cells but differed in memory cells. More hydrophobic TRB CDR3s were found in CXCR3-positive naive cells than in CXCR3-negative naive cells.

The TCR sequence derives from a human donor in good health. Some clones in this sample may be carry-over from other donors' samples. The specimen sequenced was naive CXCR3+ CD8+ T cells from blood. Described subset: CD45RO-CCR7+CD27+CD95- naive CD8+ T cells expressing CXCR3 (TNR3+).

CDR3 in amino acids: CATSRVAGVNSPLHF. V usage is TRBV15 and J usage is TRBJ1-6; TCRdb's D call of TRBD1 is untestable without DNA. The CDR3 extends over 15 amino acids. Looked up from germline, CDR1 is LNHNV and CDR2 is YYDKDF (reference sequence).